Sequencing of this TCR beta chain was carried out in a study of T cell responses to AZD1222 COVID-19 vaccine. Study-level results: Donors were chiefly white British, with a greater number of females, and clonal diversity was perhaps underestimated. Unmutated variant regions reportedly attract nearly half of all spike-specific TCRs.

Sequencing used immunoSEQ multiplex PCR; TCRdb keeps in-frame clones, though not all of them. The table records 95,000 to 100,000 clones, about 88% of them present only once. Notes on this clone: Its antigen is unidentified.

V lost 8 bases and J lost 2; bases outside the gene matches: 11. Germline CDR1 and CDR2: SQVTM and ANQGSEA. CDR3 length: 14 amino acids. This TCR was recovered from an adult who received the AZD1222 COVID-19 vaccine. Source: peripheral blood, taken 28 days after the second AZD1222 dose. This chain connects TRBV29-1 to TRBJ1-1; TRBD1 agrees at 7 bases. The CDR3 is CSSRTGPVNTEAFF. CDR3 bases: TGCAGCTCAAGGACAGGACCTGTTAACACTGAAGCTTTCTTT.